These 20 T cell receptor beta chains were sequenced from one sample in a study of T cell responses to AZD1222 COVID-19 vaccine. The table came from immunoSEQ multiplex PCR; TCRdb's copy has only in-frame clones and leaves some out. The sample consists of roughly 180,000 clones, 75% to 90% of them appearing once. Sequencing was performed on peripheral blood, taken on day 0 of AZD1222 vaccination. Receptors originate from an adult in good health.

The chain recombines TRBV10-2 with TRBJ2-5; 12 positions agree with TRBD2. The trim removed 7 bases at V and 5 bases at J, leaving 14 bases unmatched. This CDR3 has 17 amino acids. CDR1 and CDR2 (germline): WSHSY, SAAADI. CDR3 loop: CASTTSLAGGFGETQYF. DNA of the CDR3: TGCGCCAGCACCACGAGCCTAGCGGGGGGGTTCGGGGAGACCCAGTACTTC.

CDR3 protein: CASHEYFAHEQYF. CDR3 nucleotide sequence: TGTGCCAGCCACGAATATTTCGCGCACGAGCAGTACTTC. The J gene is TRBJ2-7, the V gene TRBV2; unclear D gene. Germline V CDR1 and CDR2: SNHLY, FYNNEI. Between the trimmed V and J ends, which lost 8 bases and 5 bases, there was a span of 16 bases. The CDR3 has 13 residues.

The chain links TRBV7-2 to TRBJ2-5; the match to TRBD1 covers 7 bases. The germline CDR1 and CDR2 sequences are SGHTA and FQGNSA. The ends lost 4 bases at V and 2 bases at J; junction bases unmatched: 7. This CDR3 comprises 15 residues. CDR3 sequence reads: CASSSEGQAQETQYF. CDR3 coding DNA: TGTGCCAGCAGCTCGGAAGGACAGGCACAAGAGACCCAGTACTTC.

J is TRBJ1-4 and V is TRBV28, with 7 bases that match TRBD1. With 7 bases clipped from V and 8 bases from J, the junction kept 10 bases outside the gene matches. This CDR3 has 14 residues. CDR1 is MDHEN and CDR2 is SYDVKM in the germline V gene. The CDR3 DNA follows: TGTGCCAGCAAATTGGGGGGGACAGCCGAAAAACTGTTTTTT. Its protein product is CASKLGGTAEKLFF.

This clone was found once. The DNA of the CDR3 is TGCAGCGTTAGCAGGGGAAACTACGAGCAGTACTTC. Translating it yields CSVSRGNYEQYF. The gene calls are TRBV29-1 and TRBJ2-7; the D gene is possibly TRBD1 (6 bases). With 5 bases removed from V and 3 bases from J, the gap between germline ends came to 11 bases. The CDR3 covers 12 residues. Germline lookup yields CDR1 SQVTM and CDR2 ANQGSEA.

The genes are TRBV7-9 and TRBJ2-1; D is unresolved. Germline CDR1 is SEHNR and CDR2 is FQNEAQ (reference sequence). This CDR3 is 12 amino acids long. Trimming removed 5 bases at V and 12 bases at J, with 14 bases between. CDR3 sequence: CASSAQALGQFF. CDR3 bases: TGTGCCAGCAGCGCCCAGGCCCTCGGGCAGTTCTTC.

V gene TRBV6-6 combines with J gene TRBJ1-1; 8 bases agree with TRBD1. Germline V gene data show CDR1 as MNHNY and CDR2 as SVGAGI (reference sequence). V lost 0 bases, J lost 5 bases, and 5 bases stayed unmatched. The CDR3 runs to 15 residues. CDR3 sequence reads: CASSYSGQGGTEAFF. The CDR3 bases are TGTGCCAGCAGTTACTCCGGACAGGGTGGGACTGAAGCTTTCTTT.

The V call is TRBV6-5, the J call TRBJ2-5, with 10 bases matching TRBD1. Germline V CDR1 and CDR2: MNHEY, SVGAGI. V shed 6 bases and J 4 bases; nucleotides not matched to a gene: 8. This CDR3 spans 15 amino acids. The DNA for the CDR3 is TGTGCCAGCAGCCGGACAGGGGGAGATGGAGAGACCCAGTACTTC. As protein: CASSRTGGDGETQYF.

The chain combines TRBV14 with TRBJ2-5; TRBD2 matches at 10 bases. Trimming cost V 4 bases and J 5 bases; bases outside gene matches: 7. CDR3 size: 15 residues. Germline V gene sequence: CDR1 SGHDN, CDR2 FVKESK. This CDR3 is CASSPGRAGGETQYF. CDR3 in DNA: TGTGCCAGCAGCCCTGGCCGAGCGGGGGGGGAGACCCAGTACTTC.

In its sample, this clone was seen a few times. This chain connects TRBV5-4 to TRBJ1-5; maybe TRBD1 (6 bases). Germline assignment: CDR1 SGHNT and CDR2 YYREEE (reference sequence). This CDR3 has 14 amino acids. V lost 0 bases to trimming and J lost 10 bases, with 14 bases between them. In DNA, the CDR3 is TGTGCCAGCAGCTTGGACCAGGGGCTTTCTCCCCAGCATTTT. As protein: CASSLDQGLSPQHF.

This clone was seen only a few times. The CDR3 region has the DNA TGTGCCAGTACCCCGGGACCTACTAACTATGGCTACACCTTC. Its translation is CASTPGPTNYGYTF. The chain employs TRBV19 and TRBJ1-2; D perhaps matches TRBD1 (5 bases). Per the germline V gene, CDR1 is LNHDA and CDR2 is SQIVND (reference sequence). The CDR3 spans 14 residues. The V end lost 7 bases, the J end lost 0 bases, and 12 bases lay between the germline ends.

The J gene is TRBJ1-4, the V gene TRBV2; no definite D call. The V and J ends lost 4 bases and 5 bases respectively, with 11 bases between them. Germline V gene lookup returns CDR1 SNHLY and CDR2 FYNNEI. The CDR3 has 14 residues. The CDR3 spells CASSGEQPNEKLFF. The DNA of the CDR3 is TGTGCCAGCAGTGGCGAACAGCCAAATGAAAAACTGTTTTTT.

The rearrangement uses TRBV6-5 and TRBJ2-1; D is uncertain. CDR3 length: 16 residues. Germline loops: CDR1 MNHEY, CDR2 SVGAGI. V gave up 2 bases and J gave up 2 bases, with 13 bases separating them. In DNA, the CDR3 is TGTGCCAGCAGTTACCGGAGAACACCTCCCTACAATGAGCAGTTCTTC. It translates to CASSYRRTPPYNEQFF.

The V gene is TRBV6-1, the J gene TRBJ2-1; either TRBD1 or TRBD2 may supply D (5 bases each). In germline, CDR1 is MNHNS, CDR2 SASEGT. The CDR3 spans 19 residues. Trimming left V 4 bases short and J 0 bases short, with 22 bases between. CDR3: CASSGEGQSAQSSYNEQFF. The CDR3 DNA sequence: TGTGCCAGCAGTGGCGAGGGGCAAAGCGCACAAAGCTCCTACAATGAGCAGTTCTTC.

The V gene is TRBV7-2, the J gene TRBJ2-2; 9 bases are a match to TRBD1. This CDR3 spans 16 amino acids. Germline V CDR1 and CDR2: SGHTA, FQGNSA. J was trimmed by 4 bases and V by 3 bases; bases with no gene match: 6. CDR3 DNA: TGTGCCAGCAGCTTTGGGAACAGGGGGCGCACCGGGGAGCTGTTTTTT. Its protein product is CASSFGNRGRTGELFF.

This chain joins TRBV7-9 and TRBJ1-3; perhaps TRBD1 as D (5 bases). Germline V gene sequence: CDR1 SEHNR, CDR2 FQNEAQ (reference sequence). Trimming pared 4 bases from V and 4 bases from J, leaving 17 bases between. The CDR3 sequence is 16 residues long. CDR3 protein: CASSSVPDTLGNTIYF. The CDR3 DNA is TGTGCCAGCAGCTCAGTTCCGGACACGCTAGGAAACACCATATATTTT.

The genes are TRBV12-3 or TRBV12-4 and TRBJ2-7; 7 nucleotides match TRBD1. Germline trimming cut 6 bases from V and 3 bases from J; bases unmatched to any gene: 5. The CDR3 spans 13 residues. Here the CDR3 DNA reads TGTGCCAGCAGCAAGGGACAGCTCTACGAGCAGTACTTC. Translated: CASSKGQLYEQYF.

The CDR3 region is CASKEGLVGQGTEAFF. CDR3 coding DNA: TGTGCCAGCAAGGAGGGACTGGTCGGGCAGGGCACTGAAGCTTTCTTT. The chain combines TRBV2 with TRBJ1-1, with D possibly TRBD1 on 5 matching bases. The CDR3 runs to 16 residues. Germline V gene data show CDR1 as SNHLY and CDR2 as FYNNEI. Trimming pared 7 bases from V and 4 bases from J, leaving 22 bases between.

This clone was seen a few times. The chain uses TRBV27 and TRBJ1-3; D might be TRBD1 (5 bases). The CDR3 extends over 15 amino acids. The germline CDR1 and CDR2 sequences are MNHEY and SMNVEV (reference sequence). V lost 6 bases and J 0 bases, leaving 12 bases between the germline ends. For the CDR3, the DNA is TGTGCCAGCAGCCTGGACACAAGCTCTGGAAACACCATATATTTT. This codes for CASSLDTSSGNTIYF.

The rearrangement joins TRBV30 to TRBJ1-2; D ambiguous. Trimming removed 0 bases from V and 2 bases from J, with 7 bases in between. This CDR3 has 13 amino acids. Per the germline V gene, CDR1 is GTSNPN and CDR2 is SVGIG (reference sequence). The CDR3 bases are TGTGCCTGGAGTGTTAGAGAAAACTATGGCTACACCTTC. Amino acid sequence: CAWSVRENYGYTF. Based on the CDR3 plus reference TRBV30 and TRBJ1-2, the full variable domain is SQTIHQWPATLVQPVGSPLSLECTVEGTSNPNLYWYRQAAGRGLQLLFYSVGIGQISSEVPQNLSASRPQDRQFILSSKKLLLSDSGFYLCAWSVRENYGYTFGSGTRLTVV.